This T cell receptor (beta chain) comes out of a study of T cells in Graves' hyperthyroidism and ophthalmopathy. Study information: Blood from the periphery was taken at initial diagnosis, before any treatment.

This clonotype appeared many times. The study left out patients who had uncontrolled infection, other autoimmune disease, pregnancy or lactation. PBMCs were collected from a 10 ml volume of fresh peripheral blood. Germline lookup yields CDR1 LGHDT and CDR2 YNNKEL (reference sequence). The CDR3 length is 13 residues. Trimming stripped 1 base from V and 9 bases from J, with 13 bases between. What was amplified from RNA transcripts were TCR beta CDR3 regions. HTBI primers were employed in a first-round RT-PCR of the TCR CDR3. TCRdb re-called the multiplex PCR reads with MiXCR, one entry per CDR3 protein. The data contain hundreds of thousands of distinct CDR3 sequences, approximately 20% of them singletons.

This sequence originates from a man aged 35 to 55 with Graves' ophthalmopathy. The sequencing input was blood. The chain carries TRBV3-1 and TRBJ2-7, with a tentative D call TRBD1 (5 bases). Here the CDR3 DNA reads TGTGCCAGCAGCCAAGGAGAACCAAGGGGGCAGTACTTC. Protein sequence: CASSQGEPRGQYF.